This TCR beta chain was captured by sequencing in a study of blood T cells in healthy people across ages. In the study overall: There was about one barcoded beta molecule captured by template switching per two T cells. Broader study findings: Relative to aged donors, long-lived donors carried more naive CD4+ cells and displayed higher diversity. TCR beta diversity was tightly associated with the proportion of naive T cells.

The V gene's germline CDR1 is LGHDT and CDR2 YNNKEL (reference sequence). The CDR3 has 14 residues. The V segment lost 6 bases and the J segment 7 bases; nucleotides outside the gene matches: 7. The authors ran a second PCR of 7 to 11 cycles using a sample-barcoded 5' primer and a J-beta primer mix. TCRdb reanalysed the 5' RACE reads using MiXCR and keeps one entry per CDR3 protein. The sample holds hundreds of thousands of distinct CDR3 sequences, about 61% seen once. Every sample yielded at least 7 million isolated PBMCs. Details on this clonotype: The antigen is not known.

The receptor was isolated from a man aged 40-49 years in good health. The specimen was blood. The chain joins TRBV3-1 to TRBJ2-1; 9 bases align to TRBD1. DNA of the CDR3: TGTGCCAGCAGAGGGACCGGACAGGGGAATGAGCAGTTCTTC. This sequence encodes CASRGTGQGNEQFF.